This is a list of T cell receptor beta chains from one sample in a study of blood T cell repertoires in COVID-19. Profiled with immunoSEQ multiplex PCR; TCRdb holds only in-frame clones, not every one. This table holds approximately 200,000 clones, about four fifths found once. The sequenced material came from peripheral blood. Receptor source: a woman aged 30 to 39 who had recovered from COVID-19. Each CDR3 is given with its conserved first and last residue. D genes are given only for firm matches. The size of a clone is reported for some rows only, either as once, few or many, or as a class for expanded clones.

D gene: TRBD1; V gene: TRBV2; clone size: -; J gene: TRBJ1-5; CDR3 DNA: TGTGCCAGCAGTGATACAGGGGGTGGCAATCAGCCCCAGCATTTT; CDR3 protein: CASSDTGGGNQPQHF
D gene: TRBD1; V gene: TRBV10-2; clone size: once; J gene: TRBJ1-4; CDR3 DNA: TGCGCCAGCAGGGACAGGGGGGAAGGTGAAAAACTGTTTTTT; CDR3 protein: CASRDRGEGEKLFF
D gene: TRBD2; V gene: TRBV2; clone size: -; J gene: TRBJ2-7; CDR3 DNA: TGTGCCAGCAGTTATATAGCGGGAGATGGGGAGCAGTACTTC; CDR3 protein: CASSYIAGDGEQYF
D gene: -; V gene: TRBV9; clone size: -; J gene: TRBJ2-1; CDR3 DNA: TGTGCCAGCAGCGTAGGAGGTAGCGCGGGGTCCGAGCAGTTCTTC; CDR3 protein: CASSVGGSAGSEQFF
D gene: TRBD2; V gene: TRBV29-1; clone size: -; J gene: TRBJ2-1; CDR3 DNA: TGCAGCGTTGAGGGACTAGCGGGAAGAAATGAGCAGTTCTTC; CDR3 protein: CSVEGLAGRNEQFF
D gene: -; V gene: TRBV18; clone size: -; J gene: TRBJ2-7; CDR3 DNA: TGTGCCAGCTCACCCCTGGAAGCGTATCACGAGCAGTACTTC; CDR3 protein: CASSPLEAYHEQYF
D gene: TRBD1; V gene: TRBV9; clone size: -; J gene: TRBJ2-1; CDR3 DNA: TGTGCCAGCAGCGCCGGGACAGGGACCTACAATGAGCAGTTCTTC; CDR3 protein: CASSAGTGTYNEQFF
D gene: -; V gene: TRBV5-1; clone size: -; J gene: TRBJ2-2; CDR3 DNA: TGCGCCAGCAGCGTAGACTCCACTTCGAGCGGGGAGCTGTTTTTT; CDR3 protein: CASSVDSTSSGELFF
D gene: -; V gene: TRBV6-1; clone size: -; J gene: TRBJ1-2; CDR3 DNA: TGTGCCAGCAGTGAAGATCCCAGGCGTCGTGGCTATGGCTACACCTTC; CDR3 protein: CASSEDPRRRGYGYTF
D gene: -; V gene: TRBV7-2; clone size: -; J gene: TRBJ1-1; CDR3 DNA: TGTGCCAGCAGTATACGATCGAGCAAGGAAGCTTTCTTT; CDR3 protein: CASSIRSSKEAFF
D gene: -; V gene: TRBV10-3; clone size: -; J gene: TRBJ2-1; CDR3 DNA: TGTGCCATCAGGAAGGACAGTTCCTACAATGAGCAGTTCTTC; CDR3 protein: CAIRKDSSYNEQFF
D gene: -; V gene: TRBV7-2; clone size: -; J gene: TRBJ1-6; CDR3 DNA: TGTGCCAGCAGCTTATCCGAGGGGGGGGGTTCACCCCTCCACTTT; CDR3 protein: CASSLSEGGGSPLHF
D gene: -; V gene: TRBV30; clone size: once; J gene: TRBJ2-7; CDR3 DNA: TGTGCCTGGAGTGTATTGGGCTCCTTTTCCTACGAGCAGTACTTC; CDR3 protein: CAWSVLGSFSYEQYF
D gene: -; V gene: TRBV7-3; clone size: -; J gene: TRBJ2-5; CDR3 DNA: TGTGCCAGCAGCTTAATGGTCGGGACTCCCCAAGAGCCCCAGTACTTC; CDR3 protein: CASSLMVGTPQEPQYF
D gene: -; V gene: TRBV21-1; clone size: -; J gene: TRBJ2-1; CDR3 DNA: TGTGCCAGCAGCAAAATAGCCCAGAGCTCCTACAATGAGCAGTTCTTC; CDR3 protein: CASSKIAQSSYNEQFF
D gene: TRBD1; V gene: TRBV18; clone size: -; J gene: TRBJ1-6; CDR3 DNA: TGTGCCAGCTCACACTCGGACAGGGGGGTGCCCCTCCACTTT; CDR3 protein: CASSHSDRGVPLHF
D gene: TRBD2; V gene: TRBV13; clone size: few; J gene: TRBJ2-2; CDR3 DNA: TGTGCCAGCAGCTTAGAGGCTAGCGGGAGGGCGAACACCGGGGAGCTGTTTTTT; CDR3 protein: CASSLEASGRANTGELFF
D gene: TRBD2; V gene: TRBV12-3/TRBV12-4; clone size: once; J gene: TRBJ2-7; CDR3 DNA: TGTGCCAGCAGTATTACTAGCGGCGAGCAGTACTTC; CDR3 protein: CASSITSGEQYF
D gene: TRBD1; V gene: TRBV6-5; clone size: -; J gene: TRBJ1-4; CDR3 DNA: TGTGCCAGCGTCACAGGGGATACGGGTAAACTGTTTTTT; CDR3 protein: CASVTGDTGKLFF
D gene: TRBD1; V gene: TRBV11-2; clone size: -; J gene: TRBJ1-2; CDR3 DNA: TGTGCCAGCAGCCCCGGGGACAGGGGCCGAATGGGCTACACCTTC; CDR3 protein: CASSPGDRGRMGYTF
D gene: -; V gene: TRBV7-2; clone size: -; J gene: TRBJ2-7; CDR3 DNA: TGTGCCAGCAGCTTAGGAGGCACCCTCAACTGGAACGAGCAGTACTTC; CDR3 protein: CASSLGGTLNWNEQYF
D gene: TRBD2; V gene: TRBV6-5; clone size: -; J gene: TRBJ2-1; CDR3 DNA: TGTGCCACAACCCCAGCTAGCGGATACTACAATGAGCAGTTCTTC; CDR3 protein: CATTPASGYYNEQFF
D gene: TRBD1; V gene: TRBV28; clone size: -; J gene: TRBJ2-7; CDR3 DNA: TGTGCCAGCTCCCTCACAGGGGGCTACGAGCAGTACTTC; CDR3 protein: CASSLTGGYEQYF
D gene: -; V gene: TRBV12-3/TRBV12-4; clone size: once; J gene: TRBJ1-1; CDR3 DNA: TGTGCCAGCATTGTGGACAGGAACACTGAAGCTTTCTTT; CDR3 protein: CASIVDRNTEAFF
D gene: -; V gene: TRBV5-4; clone size: -; J gene: TRBJ2-1; CDR3 DNA: TGTGCCGGCAGCAACGACAGGGACTCCGCGATCAATGAGCAGTTCTTC; CDR3 protein: CAGSNDRDSAINEQFF
D gene: TRBD1; V gene: TRBV5-4; clone size: -; J gene: TRBJ1-2; CDR3 DNA: TGTGCCAGCAGCTTGGCAGGGGGCCCCATCTATGGCTACACCTTC; CDR3 protein: CASSLAGGPIYGYTF
D gene: TRBD2; V gene: TRBV9; clone size: -; J gene: TRBJ2-1; CDR3 DNA: TGTGCCAGCAGCGTAGAGGGACTAGCTCTCAATGAGCAGTTCTTC; CDR3 protein: CASSVEGLALNEQFF
D gene: -; V gene: TRBV25-1; clone size: few; J gene: TRBJ1-2; CDR3 DNA: TGTGCCAGCAGCCCTCGAGGGGACACCCGAATTTATGGCTACACCTTC; CDR3 protein: CASSPRGDTRIYGYTF
D gene: TRBD2; V gene: TRBV27; clone size: -; J gene: TRBJ2-2; CDR3 DNA: TGTGCCAGCAGTCGAATCGGGACTAGCGGGAGGGCCGGCACCGGGGAGCTGTTTTTT; CDR3 protein: CASSRIGTSGRAGTGELFF
D gene: -; V gene: TRBV5-1; clone size: -; J gene: TRBJ1-2; CDR3 DNA: TGCGCCAGCAGCTTGGTTGGGGGGACTGGTGGCTACACCTTC; CDR3 protein: CASSLVGGTGGYTF
D gene: TRBD1; V gene: TRBV10-3; clone size: -; J gene: TRBJ2-1; CDR3 DNA: TGTGCCATCAGTGGGGCGGGACAGGGGGTTTACAATGAGCAGTTCTTC; CDR3 protein: CAISGAGQGVYNEQFF
D gene: TRBD1; V gene: TRBV3-1/TRBV3-2; clone size: once; J gene: TRBJ2-7; CDR3 DNA: TGTGCCAGCAGCTTCGGGACAGGCTCCTACGAGCAGTACTTC; CDR3 protein: CASSFGTGSYEQYF
D gene: TRBD1; V gene: TRBV6-5; clone size: -; J gene: TRBJ1-1; CDR3 DNA: TGTGCCAGCAGCTTAGACAGGGTACGCACTGAAGCTTTCTTT; CDR3 protein: CASSLDRVRTEAFF
D gene: -; V gene: TRBV9; clone size: -; J gene: TRBJ2-5; CDR3 DNA: TGTGCCAGCAGCGTAGGCGGGTACTCCGGCGAGGAGACCCAGTACTTC; CDR3 protein: CASSVGGYSGEETQYF
D gene: -; V gene: TRBV20-1; clone size: -; J gene: TRBJ2-3; CDR3 DNA: TGCAGTGCTAGTCTCGGGATAAGCACAGATACGCAGTATTTT; CDR3 protein: CSASLGISTDTQYF
D gene: TRBD2; V gene: TRBV29-1; clone size: -; J gene: TRBJ2-7; CDR3 DNA: TGCAGCGTTGAATGGGGCGGGAGATCGACCTACGAGCAGTACTTC; CDR3 protein: CSVEWGGRSTYEQYF
D gene: -; V gene: TRBV3-1/TRBV3-2; clone size: -; J gene: TRBJ2-2; CDR3 DNA: TGTGCCAGCAGCCATCGTCAAAAACTTGCTACGAACACCGGGGAGCTGTTTTTT; CDR3 protein: CASSHRQKLATNTGELFF
D gene: -; V gene: TRBV18; clone size: few; J gene: TRBJ1-1; CDR3 DNA: TGTGCCAGCTCACCCAACATGCGAGGGACTGAAGCTTTCTTT; CDR3 protein: CASSPNMRGTEAFF
D gene: -; V gene: TRBV6-5; clone size: -; J gene: TRBJ2-1; CDR3 DNA: TGTGCCAGCAGTTACGACCTAGCGATTGAGCAGTTCTTC; CDR3 protein: CASSYDLAIEQFF
D gene: -; V gene: TRBV9; clone size: once; J gene: TRBJ2-1; CDR3 DNA: TGTGCCAGCAGCGAGGGGCCGGAATACAATGAGCAGTTCTTC; CDR3 protein: CASSEGPEYNEQFF
D gene: TRBD2; V gene: TRBV19; clone size: -; J gene: TRBJ2-7; CDR3 DNA: TGTGCCAGTAGGCTTACTAGCGGAAGCTCCTACGAGCAGTACTTC; CDR3 protein: CASRLTSGSSYEQYF
D gene: TRBD2; V gene: TRBV3-1/TRBV3-2; clone size: -; J gene: TRBJ2-7; CDR3 DNA: TGTGCCAGCAGCCAGAGACCGGGACTAGCGGGTGTTCGGTGGTACGAGCAGTACTTC; CDR3 protein: CASSQRPGLAGVRWYEQYF
D gene: TRBD2; V gene: TRBV5-6; clone size: -; J gene: TRBJ2-7; CDR3 DNA: TGTGCCAGCAGTTTGCTAGCGGGGGCGGCCTACGAGCAGTACTTC; CDR3 protein: CASSLLAGAAYEQYF